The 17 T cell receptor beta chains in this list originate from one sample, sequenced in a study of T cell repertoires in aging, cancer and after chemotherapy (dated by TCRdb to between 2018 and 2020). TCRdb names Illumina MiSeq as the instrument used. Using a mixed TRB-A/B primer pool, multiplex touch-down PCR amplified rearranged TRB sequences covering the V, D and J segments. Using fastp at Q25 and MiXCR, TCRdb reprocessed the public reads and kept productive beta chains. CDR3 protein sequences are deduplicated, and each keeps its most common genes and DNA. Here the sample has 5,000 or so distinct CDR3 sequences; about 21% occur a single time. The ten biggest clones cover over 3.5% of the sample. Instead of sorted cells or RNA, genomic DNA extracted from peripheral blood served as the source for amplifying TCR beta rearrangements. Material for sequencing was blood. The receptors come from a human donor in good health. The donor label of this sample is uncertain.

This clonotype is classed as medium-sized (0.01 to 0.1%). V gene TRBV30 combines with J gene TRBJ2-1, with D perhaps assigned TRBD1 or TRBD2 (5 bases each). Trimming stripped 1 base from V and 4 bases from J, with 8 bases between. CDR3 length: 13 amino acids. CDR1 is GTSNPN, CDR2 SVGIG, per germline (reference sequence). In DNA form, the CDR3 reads TGTGCCTGGAGTGGGGGACCGTACAATGAGCAGTTCTTC. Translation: CAWSGGPYNEQFF.

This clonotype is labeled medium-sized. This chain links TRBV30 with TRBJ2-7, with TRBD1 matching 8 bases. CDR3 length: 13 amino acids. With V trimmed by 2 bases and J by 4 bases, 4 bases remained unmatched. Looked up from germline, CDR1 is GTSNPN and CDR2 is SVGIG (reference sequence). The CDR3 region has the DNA TGTGCCTGGAGTTTAGGACAGGGTTACGAGCAGTACTTC. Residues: CAWSLGQGYEQYF.

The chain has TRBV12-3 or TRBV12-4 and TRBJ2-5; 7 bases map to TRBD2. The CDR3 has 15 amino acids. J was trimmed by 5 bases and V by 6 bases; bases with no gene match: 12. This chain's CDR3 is CASSSQLGRGETQYF. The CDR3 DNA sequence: TGTGCCAGCAGCTCTCAACTAGGGCGGGGGGAGACCCAGTACTTC.

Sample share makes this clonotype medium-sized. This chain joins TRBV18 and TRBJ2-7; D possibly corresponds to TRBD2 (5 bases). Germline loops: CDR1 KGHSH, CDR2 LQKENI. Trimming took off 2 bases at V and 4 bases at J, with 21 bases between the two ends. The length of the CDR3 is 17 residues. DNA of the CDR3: TGTGCCAGCTCACCAGGGTTAAGGACGAGGGCCGAATACGAGCAGTACTTC. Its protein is CASSPGLRTRAEYEQYF.

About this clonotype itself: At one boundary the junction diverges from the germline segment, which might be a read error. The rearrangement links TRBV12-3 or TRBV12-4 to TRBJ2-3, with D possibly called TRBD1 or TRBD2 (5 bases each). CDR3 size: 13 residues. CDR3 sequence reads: CASSQGTTDTQYF. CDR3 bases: TGCGCCAGCAGCCAAGGGACCACAGATACGCAGTATTTT.

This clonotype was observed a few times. CDR3 DNA sequence: TGTGCCAGCAGAGCCCCGGGACAGCTCTCTGGAAACACCATATATTTT. Protein product: CASRAPGQLSGNTIYF. The chain employs TRBV11-2 and TRBJ1-3; 7 bases agree with TRBD1. The junction had 8 bases not matched to a gene; V was cut back by 6 bases and J by 0 bases. Germline CDR1 and CDR2: SGHAT and FQNNGV. This CDR3 is 16 amino acids long.

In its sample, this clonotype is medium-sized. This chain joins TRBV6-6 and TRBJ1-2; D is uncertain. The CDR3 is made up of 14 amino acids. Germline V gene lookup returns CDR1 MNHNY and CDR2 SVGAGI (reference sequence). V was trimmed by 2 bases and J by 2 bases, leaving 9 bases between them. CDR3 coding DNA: TGTGCCAGCAGTTACGCCGAGAGGAACTATGGCTACACCTTC. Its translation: CASSYAERNYGYTF.

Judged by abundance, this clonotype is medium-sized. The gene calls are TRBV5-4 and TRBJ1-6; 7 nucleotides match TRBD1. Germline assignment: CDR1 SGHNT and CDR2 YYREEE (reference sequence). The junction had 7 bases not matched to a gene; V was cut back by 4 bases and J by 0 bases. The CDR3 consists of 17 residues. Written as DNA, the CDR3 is TGTGCCAGCAGCGATGGGACAGCTGGCTCCTATAATTCACCCCTCCACTTT. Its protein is CASSDGTAGSYNSPLHF.

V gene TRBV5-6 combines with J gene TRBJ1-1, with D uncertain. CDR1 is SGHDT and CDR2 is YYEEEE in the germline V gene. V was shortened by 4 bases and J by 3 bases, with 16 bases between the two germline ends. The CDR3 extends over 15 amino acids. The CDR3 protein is CASSQWESGDTEAFF. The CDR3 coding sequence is TGTGCCAGCAGCCAATGGGAATCCGGGGACACTGAAGCTTTCTTT.

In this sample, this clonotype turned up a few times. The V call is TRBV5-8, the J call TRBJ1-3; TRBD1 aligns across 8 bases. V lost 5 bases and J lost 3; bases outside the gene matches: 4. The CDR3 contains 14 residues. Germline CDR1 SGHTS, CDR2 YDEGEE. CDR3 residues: CASRRTGHGNTIYF. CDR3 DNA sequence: TGTGCCAGCAGACGGACAGGGCATGGAAACACCATATATTTT.

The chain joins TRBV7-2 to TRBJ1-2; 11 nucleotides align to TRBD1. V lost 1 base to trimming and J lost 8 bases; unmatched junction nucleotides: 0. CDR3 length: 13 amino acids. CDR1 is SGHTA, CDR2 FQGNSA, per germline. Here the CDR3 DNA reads TGTGCCAGCAGCTTAGGGACAGGGGGCGGCTACACCTTC. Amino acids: CASSLGTGGGYTF.

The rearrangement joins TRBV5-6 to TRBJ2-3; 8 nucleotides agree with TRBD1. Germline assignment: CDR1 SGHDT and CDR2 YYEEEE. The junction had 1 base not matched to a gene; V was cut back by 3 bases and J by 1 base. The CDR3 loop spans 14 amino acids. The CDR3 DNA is TGTGCCAGCAGCTCGGGACAGGGCACAGATACGCAGTATTTT. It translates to CASSSGQGTDTQYF.

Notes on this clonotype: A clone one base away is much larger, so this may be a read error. The CDR3 protein is CASSLEQGNPPLHF. CDR3 coding DNA: TGTGCCAGCAGCTTGGAACAGGGGAATCCACCCCTCCACTTT. This sequence joins TRBV5-4 and TRBJ1-6; 7 nucleotides agree with TRBD1. The length of the CDR3 is 14 residues. Trimming removed 0 bases from V and 11 bases from J; junction bases left unmatched: 5. Germline CDR1 is SGHNT and CDR2 is YYREEE (reference sequence).

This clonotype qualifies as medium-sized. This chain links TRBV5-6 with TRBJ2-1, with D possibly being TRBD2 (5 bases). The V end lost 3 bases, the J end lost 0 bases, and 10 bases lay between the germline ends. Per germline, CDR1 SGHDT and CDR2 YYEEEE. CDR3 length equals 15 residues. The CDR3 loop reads CASSSSEGSYNEQFF. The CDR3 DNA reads TGTGCCAGCAGCTCCAGCGAGGGCTCCTACAATGAGCAGTTCTTC.

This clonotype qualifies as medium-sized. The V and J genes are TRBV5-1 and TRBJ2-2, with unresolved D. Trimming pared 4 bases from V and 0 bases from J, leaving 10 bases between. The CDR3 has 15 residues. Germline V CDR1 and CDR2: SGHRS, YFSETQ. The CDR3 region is CASSAVLANTGELFF. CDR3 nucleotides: TGCGCCAGCAGCGCCGTCTTAGCGAACACCGGGGAGCTGTTTTTT.

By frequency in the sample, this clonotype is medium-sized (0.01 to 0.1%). The CDR3: CASTPYDQQGNTEAFF. The CDR3 DNA reads as TGTGCCAGCACCCCCTATGATCAGCAGGGGAACACTGAAGCTTTCTTT. The V call is TRBV6-1, the J call TRBJ1-1, with D possibly matching TRBD1 (5 bases). V lost 7 bases, J lost 1 base, and 19 bases lay in between. The CDR3 covers 16 residues. Per the germline V gene, CDR1 is MNHNS and CDR2 is SASEGT.

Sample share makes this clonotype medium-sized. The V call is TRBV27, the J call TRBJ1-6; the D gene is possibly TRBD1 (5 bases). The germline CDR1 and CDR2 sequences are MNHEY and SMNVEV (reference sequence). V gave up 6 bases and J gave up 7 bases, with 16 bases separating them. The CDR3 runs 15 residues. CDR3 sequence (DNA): TGTGCCAGCAGGGGGCCGGCCTTACGCAATTCACCCCTCCACTTT. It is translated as CASRGPALRNSPLHF.